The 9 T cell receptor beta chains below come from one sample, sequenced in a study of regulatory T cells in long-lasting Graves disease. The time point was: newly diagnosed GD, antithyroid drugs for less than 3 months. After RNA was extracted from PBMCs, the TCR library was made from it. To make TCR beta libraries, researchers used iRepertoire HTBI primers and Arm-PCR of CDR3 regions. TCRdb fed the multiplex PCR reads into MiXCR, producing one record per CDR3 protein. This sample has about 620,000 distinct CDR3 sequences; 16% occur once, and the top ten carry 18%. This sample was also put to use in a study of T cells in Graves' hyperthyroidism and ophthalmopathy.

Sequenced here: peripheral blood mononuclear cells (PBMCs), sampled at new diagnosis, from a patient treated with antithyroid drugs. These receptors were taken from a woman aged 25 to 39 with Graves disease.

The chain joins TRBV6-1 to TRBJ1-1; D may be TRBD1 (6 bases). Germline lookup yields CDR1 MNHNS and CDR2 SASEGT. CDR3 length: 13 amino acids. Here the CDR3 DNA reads TGTGTCACGAATTCAGGGGTGAACACTGAAGCTTTCTTT. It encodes CVTNSGVNTEAFF.

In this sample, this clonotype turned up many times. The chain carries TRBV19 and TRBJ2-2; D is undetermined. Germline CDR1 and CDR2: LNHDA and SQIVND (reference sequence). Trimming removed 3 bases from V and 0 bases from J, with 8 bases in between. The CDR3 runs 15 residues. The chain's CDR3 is CASSIGIANTGELFF. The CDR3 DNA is TGTGCCAGTAGTATTGGCATCGCGAACACCGGGGAGCTGTTTTTT. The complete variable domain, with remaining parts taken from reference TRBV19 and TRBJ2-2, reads DGGITQSPKYLFRKEGQNVTLSCEQNLNHDAMYWYRQDPGQGLRLIYYSQIVNDFQKGDIAEGYSVSREKKESFPLTVTSAQKNPTAFYLCASSIGIANTGELFFGEGSRLTVL.

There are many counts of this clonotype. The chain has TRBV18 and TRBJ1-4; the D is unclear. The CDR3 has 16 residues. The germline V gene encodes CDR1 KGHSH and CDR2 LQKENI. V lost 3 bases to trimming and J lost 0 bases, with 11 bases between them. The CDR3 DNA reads TGTGCCAGCTCACCGGCCGTTAGTGCAACTAATGAAAAACTGTTTTTT. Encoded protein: CASSPAVSATNEKLFF.

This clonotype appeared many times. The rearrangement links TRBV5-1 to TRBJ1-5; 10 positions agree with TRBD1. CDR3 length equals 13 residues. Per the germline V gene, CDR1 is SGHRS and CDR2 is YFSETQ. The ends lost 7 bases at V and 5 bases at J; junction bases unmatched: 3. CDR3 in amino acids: CASRDRGDQPQHF. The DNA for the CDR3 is TGCGCCAGCCGGGACAGGGGAGATCAGCCCCAGCATTTT. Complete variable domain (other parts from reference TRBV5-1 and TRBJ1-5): KAGVTQTPRYLIKTRGQQVTLSCSPISGHRSVSWYQQTPGQGLQFLFEYFSETQRNKGNFPGRFSGRQFSNSRSEMNVSTLELGDSALYLCASRDRGDQPQHFGDGTRLSIL.

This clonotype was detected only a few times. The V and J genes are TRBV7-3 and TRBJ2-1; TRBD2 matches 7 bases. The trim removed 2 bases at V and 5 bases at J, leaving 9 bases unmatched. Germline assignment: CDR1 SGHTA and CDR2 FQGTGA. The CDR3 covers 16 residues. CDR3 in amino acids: CASSLAGVSLNNEQFF. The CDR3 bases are TGTGCCAGCAGCTTAGCGGGAGTTTCCCTGAACAATGAGCAGTTCTTC.

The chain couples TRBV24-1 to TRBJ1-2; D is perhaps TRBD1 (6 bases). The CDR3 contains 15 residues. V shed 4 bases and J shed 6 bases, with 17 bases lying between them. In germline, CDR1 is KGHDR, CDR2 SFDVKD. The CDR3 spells CATSENRGGLHGYTF. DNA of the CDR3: TGTGCCACCAGTGAAAATCGGGGGGGGCTACATGGCTACACCTTC.

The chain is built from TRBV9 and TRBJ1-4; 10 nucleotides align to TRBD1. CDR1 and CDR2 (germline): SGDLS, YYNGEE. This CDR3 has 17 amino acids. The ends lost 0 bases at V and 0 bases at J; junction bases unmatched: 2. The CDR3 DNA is TGTGCCAGCAGCGTAGGGGACAGGGGAACAACTAATGAAAAACTGTTTTTT. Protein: CASSVGDRGTTNEKLFF.

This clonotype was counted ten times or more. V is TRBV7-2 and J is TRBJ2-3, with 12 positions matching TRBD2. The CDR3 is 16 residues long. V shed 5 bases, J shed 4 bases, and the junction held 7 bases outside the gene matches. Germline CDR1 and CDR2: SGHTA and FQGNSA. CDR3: CASSQGLAGTSDTQYF. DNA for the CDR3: TGTGCCAGCAGCCAAGGACTAGCGGGGACCTCAGATACGCAGTATTTT.

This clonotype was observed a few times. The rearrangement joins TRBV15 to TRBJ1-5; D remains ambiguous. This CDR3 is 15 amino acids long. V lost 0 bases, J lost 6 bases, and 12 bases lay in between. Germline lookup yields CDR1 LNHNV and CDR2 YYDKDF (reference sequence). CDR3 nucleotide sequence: TGTGCCACCAGCAGAGATCTCGGGGTTGGTCAGCCCCAGCATTTT. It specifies CATSRDLGVGQPQHF.